These T cell receptor beta chains were read from a single sample in a study of blood T cells in healthy people across ages. TCRdb reprocessed the 5' RACE reads with MiXCR, giving one entry per CDR3 protein. The sample consists of more than 1,000,000 distinct CDR3 sequences, under 30% of them appearing once. This sample also appeared in a second study, on T cells of mothers and their children.

Sequenced material: blood. Receptors were obtained from a girl under 10 years old in good health. The CDR3 runs from the conserved cysteine through the conserved F or W. D genes are given only for firm matches. Size is stated for part of the rows, as once, few or many counts, or as a class when the clone is expanded.

clone size | D gene | J gene | V gene | CDR3 DNA | CDR3 protein
- | - | TRBJ1-1 | TRBV7-8 | TGTGCCAGCAGCTTAGCGCCGGGCCTCGAGGGCACTGAAGCTTTCTTT | CASSLAPGLEGTEAFF
few | - | TRBJ2-7 | TRBV28 | TGTGCCAGCAGTCCACGCGGTCGGACCCCGAACGACGAGCAGTACTTC | CASSPRGRTPNDEQYF
- | - | TRBJ1-4 | TRBV27 | TGTGCCAGCAGTCTTGACGGAGTCGGGGAAAAACTGTTTTTT | CASSLDGVGEKLFF
few | TRBD1 | TRBJ2-7 | TRBV7-3 | TGTGCCAGCAGCTTAGGGACAGGGACCGAGCAGTACTTC | CASSLGTGTEQYF
few | TRBD2 | TRBJ2-3 | TRBV27 | TGTGCCAGCACTCTAGAGAAAGCGGGAGACCCGCAGGGAACAGATACGCAGTATTTT | CASTLEKAGDPQGTDTQYF
few | - | TRBJ1-2 | TRBV20-1 | TGCAGTGCTAGGACCCTATCTTACCCGGGCTACACCTTC | CSARTLSYPGYTF
- | TRBD1 | TRBJ2-1 | TRBV4-1 | TGCGCCAGCAGCCAAGATCTCCAGGGGGCCTACAATGAGCAGTTCTTC | CASSQDLQGAYNEQFF
few | - | TRBJ2-5 | TRBV9 | TGTGCCAGCAGCGGAGGGACATTCAAGACCCAGTACTTC | CASSGGTFKTQYF
few | - | TRBJ2-5 | TRBV29-1 | TGCAGCGTTCTCAGGGGCGCCGGGGGGACCCAGTACTTC | CSVLRGAGGTQYF
few | TRBD1 | TRBJ2-2 | TRBV24-1 | TGTGCCACCAGTGATCGGGACAGGGACACCGGGGAGCTGCTTTTT | CATSDRDRDTGELLF
many | - | TRBJ1-4 | TRBV7-9 | TGTGCCAGCAGTGGGTCCGCGGGAAGTGAAAAACTGTTTTTT | CASSGSAGSEKLFF
few | TRBD1 | TRBJ1-6 | TRBV20-1 | TGCAGTGCTAGAGTTGGGACAGGGGGCCCTAATTCACCCCTCCACTTT | CSARVGTGGPNSPLHF
few | - | TRBJ2-7 | TRBV7-9 | TGTGCCAGCAGCCAGCCTGGAACCTACGAGCAGTACTTC | CASSQPGTYEQYF
- | TRBD1 | TRBJ1-4 | TRBV4-3 | TGCGCCAGCAGCCAAGATCCAGGGGGCGCGGGTGAAAAACTGTTTTTT | CASSQDPGGAGEKLFF
few | - | TRBJ2-1 | TRBV20-1 | TGCAGTGCTAGAACCACCCAAGGTCTAGCTTACAATGAGCAGTTCTTC | CSARTTQGLAYNEQFF
few | - | TRBJ1-2 | TRBV6-1 | TGTGCCAGCAGTGAAACGTGGCAGAGCTATGGCTACACCTTC | CASSETWQSYGYTF
many | - | TRBJ2-2 | TRBV20-1 | TGCAGTGCTAGAGATCGCGGAGCGGGCCTCACCGGGGAGCTGTTTTTT | CSARDRGAGLTGELFF
- | - | TRBJ2-7 | TRBV4-2 | TGTGCCAGCAGCCAAGAAGTCGGGGTTAACGAGCAGTACTTC | CASSQEVGVNEQYF
- | TRBD1 | TRBJ1-6 | TRBV12-5 | TGTGCTAGTGGCCGGTCACAGGGGACCAATAATTCACCCCTCCACTTT | CASGRSQGTNNSPLHF
- | - | TRBJ1-1 | TRBV12-3/TRBV12-4 | TGTGCCAGCAGTTTAGCCTTAGAGACTGAAGCTTTCTTT | CASSLALETEAFF
- | - | TRBJ2-7 | TRBV29-1 | TGCAGCGTTGTCGCGGGCCAGCTACGCGAGCAGTACTTC | CSVVAGQLREQYF
few | - | TRBJ2-5 | TRBV4-2 | TGTGCCAGCAGCCAAGTTGGCGGGGGCCCTCAAGAGACCCAGTACTTC | CASSQVGGGPQETQYF
few | - | TRBJ1-2 | TRBV6-1 | TGTGCCAGCATCCCCTGGCAGGCGTTAAACTCAAACTATGGCTACACCTTC | CASIPWQALNSNYGYTF
- | TRBD1 | TRBJ1-1 | TRBV7-3 | TGTGCCAGCGCCGGGACAGCCAACACTGAAGCTTTCTTT | CASAGTANTEAFF
- | TRBD2 | TRBJ2-7 | TRBV11-2 | TGTGCCAGCAGCCGGCCGGGACTAGACTACGAGCAGTACTTC | CASSRPGLDYEQYF
- | - | TRBJ1-1 | TRBV11-3 | TGTGCCAGCAGACTCGGGGTTAACGCTGAAGCTTTCTTT | CASRLGVNAEAFF
- | - | TRBJ2-3 | TRBV15 | TGTGCCACCAGCAGAGAGGGTGGGGCGAGCACAGATACGCAGTATTTT | CATSREGGASTDTQYF
- | TRBD2 | TRBJ2-1 | TRBV7-2 | TGTGCCAGCAGCTTTAGCGGGGCCAGCAGCTCCTACAATGAGCAGTTCTTC | CASSFSGASSSYNEQFF
few | TRBD1 | TRBJ1-2 | TRBV27 | TGTGCCAGCAGTTTTTCAGGGGGGGCCTATGGCTACACCTTC | CASSFSGGAYGYTF
few | TRBD2 | TRBJ2-1 | TRBV7-6 | TGTGCCAGCAGCTTAGCGCCGAATAGCGGGGGGGCCGATGAGCAGTTCTTC | CASSLAPNSGGADEQFF
few | - | TRBJ1-2 | TRBV4-2 | TGTGCCAGCAGCCAAGGCCCGATTGGGGCGGTTGGCTATGGCTACACCTTC | CASSQGPIGAVGYGYTF
- | - | TRBJ2-7 | TRBV7-2 | TGTGCCAGCAGCTTAGATGGTAGACTATATCCCTACGAGCAGTACTTC | CASSLDGRLYPYEQYF
few | - | TRBJ2-1 | TRBV28 | TGTGCCAGCTGGACAGACTTTAATGAGCAGTTCTTC | CASWTDFNEQFF
- | - | TRBJ2-5 | TRBV4-1 | TGCGCCAGCAGCCAAGTGCTTTCGGGGACCCAGTACTTC | CASSQVLSGTQYF
- | - | TRBJ2-6 | TRBV4-1 | TGCGCCAGCAGCCAAGATGAGACCCCAGAAGGTCTTGGGGCCAACGTCCTGACTTTC | CASSQDETPEGLGANVLTF
few | TRBD1 | TRBJ2-7 | TRBV7-8 | TGTGCCAGCAGCCCCAAGACAGGGCTTGAGCAGTACTTC | CASSPKTGLEQYF
- | TRBD2 | TRBJ2-7 | TRBV20-1 | TGCAGTGCTAGTGATCCCCCGGGACTAGCATCCTACGAGCAGTACTTC | CSASDPPGLASYEQYF
- | TRBD1 | TRBJ1-1 | TRBV2 | TGTGCCAGCACGACGGGCGGACAGGGGCGAGTCTGGAACACTGAAGCTTTCTTT | CASTTGGQGRVWNTEAFF
few | - | TRBJ1-5 | TRBV24-1 | TGTGCCACCAGTGATATAAGTTACGCTCAGCCCCAGCATTTT | CATSDISYAQPQHF
few | - | TRBJ2-2 | TRBV7-9 | TGTGCCAGCCCGCCAGCAGCGACCGGGGAGCTGTTTTTT | CASPPAATGELFF
- | - | TRBJ1-1 | TRBV3-1 | TGTGCCAGCAGCCAAGTCGGTAACTTATTGAACACTGAAGCTTTCTTT | CASSQVGNLLNTEAFF
- | TRBD1 | TRBJ2-1 | TRBV12-3/TRBV12-4 | TGTGCCAGCAGTTTAAAGGGACAGGGTAACTACAATGAGCAGTTCTTC | CASSLKGQGNYNEQFF
- | - | TRBJ2-2 | TRBV29-1 | TGCAGCGTTGTAGGCGACAGACTAACCGGGGAGCTGTTTTTT | CSVVGDRLTGELFF
- | - | TRBJ1-1 | TRBV12-5 | TGTGCTAGTGGTTTGTCCTCAGGGGTGAACACTGAAGCTTTCTTT | CASGLSSGVNTEAFF
- | TRBD2 | TRBJ2-3 | TRBV6-1 | TGTGCCAGCACCGAGGGTGGGGGGAGCGGGGTACGAGATACGCAGTATTTT | CASTEGGGSGVRDTQYF
few | - | TRBJ1-4 | TRBV3-1 | TGTGCCAGCAGCACCCGGACGGCAACTAATGAAAAACTGTTTTTT | CASSTRTATNEKLFF
- | - | TRBJ1-1 | TRBV6-6 | TGTGCCAGCAGTTACTCGATCCCACCCAGCACTGAAGCTTTCTTT | CASSYSIPPSTEAFF
few | - | TRBJ2-5 | TRBV3-1 | TGTGCCAGCAGCGCGGACTACCCCAGACACACAGGAGGGGAGACCCAGTACTTC | CASSADYPRHTGGETQYF
- | - | TRBJ2-5 | TRBV7-9 | TGTGCCAGCAGCCCCCTGGAGGACGAGACCCAGTACTTC | CASSPLEDETQYF
- | - | TRBJ2-5 | TRBV5-6 | TGTGCCAGCAGCTTGGGTAGTAATCTACAAGAGACCCAGTACTTC | CASSLGSNLQETQYF
few | - | TRBJ2-7 | TRBV4-2 | TGTGCCAGCAGCCAGATATCAGGCCCCTCTTACGAGCAGTACTTC | CASSQISGPSYEQYF
- | - | TRBJ2-7 | TRBV29-1 | TGCAGCGTTGAAGAACCTAGCGAGAGCTCCTACGAGCGGTACTTC | CSVEEPSESSYERYF
few | - | TRBJ2-3 | TRBV3-1 | TGTGCCAGCAGCCAAGATAACGGTAGCACAGATACGCAGTATTTT | CASSQDNGSTDTQYF
- | - | TRBJ2-2 | TRBV7-9 | TGTGCCAGCAGGCGATCGAGAGGAACCGGGGAGCTGTTTTTT | CASRRSRGTGELFF
few | - | TRBJ1-1 | TRBV6-5 | TGTGCCAGCAGTTACGGAACGGGATCAGAAGCTTTCTTT | CASSYGTGSEAFF
- | - | TRBJ2-7 | TRBV5-1 | TGCGCCAGCAGCTTATCTCCCCAAGTTGGTATCTACGAGCAGTACTTC | CASSLSPQVGIYEQYF